This TCR beta chain appears in the sequencing data of a study of sequential checkpoint blockade in melanoma. Study background: Both treatment sequences were followed by maintenance nivolumab.

Here immunoSEQ multiplex PCR was the method, and the copy in TCRdb shows in-frame clones only, minus some. The sample contains about 13,000 clones, about 72% of which appear only once. The germline V and J ends were trimmed by 1 base and 3 bases, with 12 bases remaining between them. The CDR3 contains 15 residues. CDR1 is MNHNY and CDR2 is SVGAGI in the germline V gene (reference sequence). Regarding treatment: randomized to nivolumab then ipilimumab (arm A) or the reverse (arm B). Sorted cells were live CD3+CD8+, lacking CD19 and CD56, from PBMCs. The TCR originated in a human patient with melanoma. Some clones in this sample may be carry-over from other donors' samples. V usage is TRBV6-6 and J usage is TRBJ2-5; the D is unclear. The sample consisted of CD8+ T cells sorted from blood (inferred from file names), taken from a patient given nivolumab and ipilimumab in sequence. The CDR3 reads CASSYFGLRKETQYF. The CDR3, as DNA: TGTGCCAGCAGTTACTTCGGTCTAAGAAAAGAGACCCAGTACTTC.